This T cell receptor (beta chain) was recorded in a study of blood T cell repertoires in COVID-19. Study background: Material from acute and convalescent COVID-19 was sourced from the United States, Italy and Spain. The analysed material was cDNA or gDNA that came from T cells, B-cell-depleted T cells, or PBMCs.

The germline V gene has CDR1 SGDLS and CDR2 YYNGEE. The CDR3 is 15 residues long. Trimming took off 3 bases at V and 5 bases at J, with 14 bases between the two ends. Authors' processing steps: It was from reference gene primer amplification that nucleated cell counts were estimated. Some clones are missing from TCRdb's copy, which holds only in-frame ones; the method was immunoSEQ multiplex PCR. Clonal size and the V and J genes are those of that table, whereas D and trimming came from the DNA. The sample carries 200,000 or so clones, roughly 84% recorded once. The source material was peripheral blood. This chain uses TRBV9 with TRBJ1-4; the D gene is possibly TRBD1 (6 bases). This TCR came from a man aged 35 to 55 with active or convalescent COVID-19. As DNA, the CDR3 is TGTGCCAGCAGCGCCACCGGACAGAAAAATGAAAAACTGTTTTTT. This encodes CASSATGQKNEKLFF.